This is a list of T cell receptor beta chains from one sample in a study of T-cell memory formation after mild COVID-19. TCRdb analysed the 5' RACE reads with MiXCR anew, one entry per CDR3 protein. Of about half a million distinct CDR3 sequences detected, roughly 20% appear once; the ten largest clones hold roughly 12%. The sequenced sample was PBMCs or a T cell subset sorted from them (not recorded which). The receptors were gathered from an adult woman who had mild COVID-19 (a few samples of this study predate the infection). Cell type and time point are not known. Both conserved end residues are part of each CDR3. The D gene is left open where the match is weak. Size values are once, few and many counts, or a class for expanded clones, and some rows have none.

few	TRBV30	TRBJ2-1	TRBD2	CAQTSAGSHFLYNEQFF	TGTGCCCAAACTTCAGCGGGATCTCATTTTCTCTACAATGAGCAGTTCTTC
NA	TRBV12-3/TRBV12-4	TRBJ2-1	TRBD1	CASSHTGTGGNEQFF	TGTGCCAGCAGTCACACCGGGACAGGCGGCAATGAGCAGTTCTTC
NA	TRBV20-1	TRBJ1-2	TRBD1	CSAYRGSGGYTF	TGCAGTGCTTACAGGGGTTCGGGTGGCTACACCTTC
NA	TRBV15	TRBJ2-3	NA	CATSRPLGGDGANTQYF	TGTGCCACCAGCAGACCACTCGGTGGGGATGGGGCAAATACGCAGTATTTT
NA	TRBV5-4	TRBJ1-2	NA	CASSLEIGGYTF	TGTGCCAGCAGCTTGGAGATAGGGGGCTACACCTTC
NA	TRBV6-1	TRBJ1-1	TRBD1	CASGHRGETEAFF	TGTGCCAGCGGGCACAGGGGCGAGACTGAAGCTTTCTTT
many	TRBV5-1	TRBJ2-3	TRBD1	CASSSRTGGTSTDTQYF	TGCGCCAGCAGTTCTAGGACAGGGGGCACTAGCACAGATACGCAGTATTTT
NA	TRBV18	TRBJ1-1	NA	CASSPLTEGVNTEAFF	TGTGCCAGCTCACCACTAACAGAGGGGGTGAACACTGAAGCTTTCTTT
NA	TRBV18	TRBJ2-1	NA	CASSPALAGIGEQFF	TGTGCCAGCTCACCGGCTTTGGCAGGGATAGGTGAGCAGTTCTTC
few	TRBV20-1	TRBJ2-1	TRBD2	CSASFSGGAWNEQFF	TGCAGTGCTTCATTTAGCGGGGGGGCCTGGAATGAGCAGTTCTTC